What follows are 18 T cell receptor beta chains derived from one specimen sequenced in a study of radiotherapy plus CTLA-4 blockade in lung cancer. This table comes from immunoSEQ multiplex PCR, and its TCRdb copy is limited to in-frame clones, with some not included. The table lists 80,000 or so clones, 78% of them singletons. The source material was peripheral blood, sampled from a patient treated with radiotherapy plus ipilimumab. These TCRs come from a human donor with non-small cell lung cancer whose response to radiotherapy plus ipilimumab could not be evaluated. Some clones in this sample may be carry-over from other donors' samples.

The genes are TRBV30 and TRBJ1-1, with D possibly matching TRBD1 (5 bases). Trimming stripped 2 bases from V and 4 bases from J, with 11 bases between. This CDR3 is built from 13 residues. Per germline, CDR1 GTSNPN and CDR2 SVGIG (reference sequence). DNA for the CDR3: TGTGCCTGGAGTTCGCAGGGTGGCACTGAAGCTTTCTTT. This translates into CAWSSQGGTEAFF. Full variable domain (rest looked up from reference TRBV30 and TRBJ1-1): SQTIHQWPATLVQPVGSPLSLECTVEGTSNPNLYWYRQAAGRGLQLLFYSVGIGQISSEVPQNLSASRPQDRQFILSSKKLLLSDSGFYLCAWSSQGGTEAFFGQGTRLTVV.

V is TRBV5-1 and J is TRBJ1-1; D is perhaps TRBD1 (5 bases). Germline V gene lookup returns CDR1 SGHRS and CDR2 YFSETQ. V was trimmed by 1 base and J by 1 base, leaving 11 bases between them. The CDR3 has 15 residues. CDR3 nucleotide sequence: TGCGCCAGCAGCTTGATTGGGGCCGAGAACACTGAAGCTTTCTTT. Protein: CASSLIGAENTEAFF.

This clone was observed a single time. The V call is TRBV5-4, the J call TRBJ1-1; TRBD1 matches at 10 bases. The CDR3 is 15 residues long. V was clipped by 3 bases and J by 0 bases; unmatched bases: 2. Germline CDR1 SGHNT, CDR2 YYREEE (reference sequence). CDR3 in DNA: TGTGCCAGCAGCTGGGACAGGGGTCTGAACACTGAAGCTTTCTTT. Its protein is CASSWDRGLNTEAFF.

This clone was counted a few times. This CDR3 reads CASSEGRVGNTEAFF. The DNA of the CDR3 is TGTGCCAGCAGTGAAGGGAGGGTGGGGAACACTGAAGCTTTCTTT. The rearrangement uses TRBV2 and TRBJ1-1; no clear D. There are 15 residues in the CDR3. Trimming pared 1 base from V and 1 base from J, leaving 10 bases between. Germline CDR1 is SNHLY and CDR2 is FYNNEI.

V is TRBV11-2 and J is TRBJ2-7; D is uncertain. Germline V gene sequence: CDR1 SGHAT, CDR2 FQNNGV. Trimming left V 0 bases short and J 2 bases short, with 11 bases between. The CDR3 sequence is 15 residues long. The CDR3 reads CASSLEQFETYEQYF. CDR3 DNA: TGTGCCAGCAGCTTAGAACAGTTCGAAACCTACGAGCAGTACTTC.

The chain employs TRBV28 and TRBJ2-6; 9 bases are a match to TRBD1. With V trimmed by 3 bases and J by 0 bases, 6 bases remained unmatched. CDR3 length: 18 amino acids. Per germline, CDR1 MDHEN and CDR2 SYDVKM. The CDR3 sequence is CASSFWGQGPSGANVLTF. DNA for the CDR3: TGTGCCAGCAGTTTTTGGGGACAGGGTCCCTCTGGGGCCAACGTCCTGACTTTC.

The V call is TRBV4-3, the J call TRBJ1-3; D is unresolved. V was trimmed by 0 bases and J by 4 bases, leaving 7 bases between them. The CDR3 spans 14 residues. Per germline, CDR1 LGHNA and CDR2 YSLEER. Here the CDR3 reads CASSQDQSGNTIYF. Written as DNA, the CDR3 is TGCGCCAGCAGCCAAGACCAGTCGGGAAACACCATATATTTT.

The chain uses TRBV5-5 and TRBJ2-3; 9 nucleotides match TRBD1. There are 14 residues in the CDR3. V dropped 0 bases and J dropped 6; count of bases not matched to a gene: 2. CDR1 and CDR2 (germline): SGHKS, YYEKEE (reference sequence). The CDR3 sequence: CASSLGTGVDTQYF. The CDR3 DNA sequence: TGTGCCAGCAGCTTGGGGACAGGGGTGGATACGCAGTATTTT.

This clone was seen just once. The V call is TRBV5-6, the J call TRBJ2-3; D is perhaps TRBD2 (6 bases). With 3 bases removed from V and 1 base from J, the gap between germline ends came to 12 bases. The germline V gene has CDR1 SGHDT and CDR2 YYEEEE. The CDR3 extends over 15 amino acids. The CDR3: CASSSPGVGTDTQYF. CDR3 nucleotide sequence: TGTGCCAGCAGCTCCCCGGGGGTGGGCACAGATACGCAGTATTTT. Full variable domain (missing parts from reference TRBV5-6 and TRBJ2-3): DAGVTQSPTHLIKTRGQQVTLRCSPKSGHDTVSWYQQALGQGPQFIFQYYEEEERQRGNFPDRFSGHQFPNYSSELNVNALLLGDSALYLCASSSPGVGTDTQYFGPGTRLTVL.

The chain carries TRBV21-1 and TRBJ1-5; the DNA was not used to check the table's D call, TRBD1. TRBV21-1 is assigned pseudogene status. CDR3 length: 15 residues. Here the CDR3 DNA reads TGTGCCAGCAGCAAAGCGCCCAGGTGGAATCAGCCCCAGCATTTT. As protein: CASSKAPRWNQPQHF.

The J gene is TRBJ2-5, the V gene TRBV10-3; 16 bases agree with TRBD2. Germline V lookup: CDR1 ENHRY, CDR2 SYGVKD. With V trimmed by 4 bases and J by 2 bases, 4 bases remained unmatched. This CDR3 has 17 residues. CDR3 bases: TGTGCCATCAGTGGCGGGACTAGCGGGGGGGGACAAGAGACCCAGTACTTC. Protein sequence: CAISGGTSGGGQETQYF.

The chain recombines TRBV28 with TRBJ2-3; 9 bases line up with TRBD1. V shed 4 bases and J 6 bases; nucleotides not matched to a gene: 8. The CDR3 covers 15 residues. Germline V gene lookup returns CDR1 MDHEN and CDR2 SYDVKM. The chain's CDR3 is CASSSMTGGFDTQYF. The CDR3 nucleotides read TGTGCCAGCAGTTCCATGACAGGGGGGTTTGATACGCAGTATTTT.

The V call is TRBV27, the J call TRBJ1-4, with D uncertain. V was cut by 5 bases and J by 4 bases, with 14 bases left in between. Germline V CDR1 and CDR2: MNHEY, SMNVEV (reference sequence). The CDR3 is 15 residues long. The CDR3 loop reads CASSHTGKNNEKLFF. The CDR3 DNA is TGTGCCAGCAGTCACACCGGGAAGAATAATGAAAAACTGTTTTTT.

This clone has more than one count but fewer than ten. One end of the junction does not line up with germline, which may come from a read error. This rearrangement joins TRBV2 to TRBJ2-7, with a tentative D call TRBD1 (6 bases). CDR3 length: 12 residues. CDR1 and CDR2 from the germline V gene are SNHLY and FYNNEI. CDR3 amino acids: CASSESYRDDHF. The CDR3 nucleotides are TGTGCCAGCAGTGAAAGCTACAGGGACGACCACTTC.

Only a few counts were recorded for this clone. The junction departs from germline at one end; a sequencing error may be responsible. The V call is TRBV7-7, the J call TRBJ2-3; the D gene is possibly TRBD2 (7 bases). CDR1 and CDR2 (germline): SSHAT, FNYEAQ (reference sequence). This CDR3 region has 17 residues. CDR3 sequence (DNA): TGTGCTAGCAGCTTAAGACCGCGGGGGCAACGCACAGATACGCAGTATTTT. Translation: CASSLRPRGQRTDTQYF.

V is TRBV4-2 and J is TRBJ2-3; possible D gene TRBD2, 5 bases. V shed 7 bases and J shed 5 bases, with 7 bases lying between them. The length of the CDR3 is 11 residues. Germline CDR1 reads LGHNA; CDR2 reads YNFKEQ. Here the CDR3 DNA reads TGTGCCAGCACCCGGGGAGATACGCAGTATTTT. Amino acid sequence: CASTRGDTQYF.

This clone was detected only a few times. The J gene is TRBJ1-2, the V gene TRBV6-1; TRBD1 matches at 8 bases. The CDR3 has 15 residues. The germline V gene encodes CDR1 MNHNS and CDR2 SASEGT. V lost 2 bases to trimming and J lost 2 bases; unmatched junction nucleotides: 4. The DNA of the CDR3 is TGTGCCAGCAGTGAACAGGGGGCGAGGAACTATGGCTACACCTTC. This encodes CASSEQGARNYGYTF.

The chain is built from TRBV6-5 and TRBJ2-7; TRBD1 agrees at 10 bases. Germline CDR1 reads MNHEY; CDR2 reads SVGAGI. The CDR3 is made up of 15 amino acids. The J segment lost 3 bases and the V segment lost 2 bases, leaving 4 bases of the junction unmatched. This CDR3 is CASSYGTGVNYEQYF. In DNA, the CDR3 is TGTGCCAGCAGTTACGGGACAGGGGTTAACTACGAGCAGTACTTC.